This record looks at one TCR beta chain sequence and its context. The target antigen is unknown. TCRdb's copy holds only in-frame clones and misses some; the assay was immunoSEQ multiplex PCR. The sample lists tens of thousands of clones; 80% to 95% were seen once. This sample was taken from a study of cytomegalovirus exposure and HLA in healthy donors. Looking at the study overall: The approximately 120 validation repertoires, a later analysis reported, used the same platform as the 666 first-cohort repertoires.

The CDR3 length is 13 residues. V was shortened by 5 bases and J by 1 base, with 8 bases between the two germline ends. Germline loops: CDR1 SNHLY, CDR2 FYNNEI. Study-level findings and limits: The majority of TCR sequences were rare, yet some public TCRs appeared in many donors. There were 150 to 200 TCR beta chains listed as cytomegalovirus-associated.

This TCR came from a woman aged 30 to 39 in good health and CMV-seropositive. The sequencing input was PBMCs. The chain couples TRBV2 to TRBJ1-1; no clear D. CDR3 sequence reads: CASSSDWNTEAFF. Here the CDR3 DNA reads TGTGCCAGCAGTTCCGACTGGAACACTGAAGCTTTCTTT.